This T cell receptor (beta chain) was recovered during a study of OX40 agonist ivuxolimab in advanced cancers. Study background: Previous treatment with anti-PD-1, anti-PD-L1 or anti-CTLA-4 therapy was allowed; 30% to 50% had received some. General study points: The work left the antigen specificity of expanded peripheral T cells undetermined.

Of note for this clone: Its antigen is currently unknown.

Generated by immunoSEQ multiplex PCR, the TCRdb table keeps only in-frame clones and is missing some. The sample holds some 53,000 clones, roughly 92% seen once. Sequenced material: CD4+ or CD8+ T cells sorted from blood, taken in a trial of the OX40 agonist ivuxolimab. This TCR derives from an adult with an advanced solid tumor such as melanoma, head and neck, liver or kidney cancer.

This CDR3 reads CASSYWTGGGAEAFF. As DNA, the CDR3 is TGTGCCAGCAGTTACTGGACAGGGGGCGGGGCTGAAGCTTTCTTT. The V call is TRBV6-5, the J call TRBJ1-1; 11 bases fit TRBD1. This CDR3 comprises 15 residues. Looked up from germline, CDR1 is MNHEY and CDR2 is SVGAGI. V dropped 1 base and J dropped 6; count of bases not matched to a gene: 4.